This paragraph reports one T cell receptor (beta chain). Cohort allocation depended upon clinical history that participants reported. The data are from a study of blood T cell repertoires in COVID-19. Study at large: Nucleic acid was either cDNA or gDNA, and it came from T cells, B-cell-depleted T cells, or PBMCs.

TCRdb's copy holds only in-frame clones and misses some; the assay was immunoSEQ multiplex PCR. The sample yields approximately 140,000 clones, roughly 90% seen once. V lost 3 bases and J 3 bases, leaving 9 bases between the germline ends. Germline V gene lookup returns CDR1 SGHVT and CDR2 SQSDAQ. The CDR3 covers 13 residues. This clonotype was obtained from a woman younger than 45 with acute COVID-19. Sample: PBMCs or T cells enriched from blood (not recorded which). The chain combines TRBV7-4 with TRBJ2-7, with a possible D match to TRBD1 (5 bases). CDR3: CASSFRQGYEQYF. CDR3 DNA: TGTGCCAGCAGCTTCCGGCAGGGCTACGAGCAGTACTTC.